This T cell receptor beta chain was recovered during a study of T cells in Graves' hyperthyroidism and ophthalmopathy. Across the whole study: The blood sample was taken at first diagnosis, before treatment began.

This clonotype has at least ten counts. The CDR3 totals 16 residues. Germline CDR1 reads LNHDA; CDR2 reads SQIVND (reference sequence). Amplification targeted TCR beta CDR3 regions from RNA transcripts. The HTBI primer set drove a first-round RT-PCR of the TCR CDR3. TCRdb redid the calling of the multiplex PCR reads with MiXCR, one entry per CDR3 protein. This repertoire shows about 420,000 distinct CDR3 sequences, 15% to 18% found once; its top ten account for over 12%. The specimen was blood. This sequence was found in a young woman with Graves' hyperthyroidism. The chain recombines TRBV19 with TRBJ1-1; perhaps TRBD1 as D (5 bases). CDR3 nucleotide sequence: TGTCCTCAGTTGAAGGTAGACAGCCCCAGGTGGACTGAAGCTTTCTTT. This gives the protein CPQLKVDSPRWTEAFF.